Listed here are 4 T cell receptor beta chains from one sample, sequenced in a study of cytomegalovirus exposure and HLA in healthy donors. The primer mix had 60 Vbeta and 13 Jbeta primers. TCRdb's table, derived via immunoSEQ multiplex PCR, lists solely in-frame clones and lacks some. The sample shows 110,000 to 150,000 clones, under 80% of them seen only once. The specimen sequenced was PBMCs. The receptors derive from a male donor in good health and CMV-seronegative.

V gene TRBV5-5 combines with J gene TRBJ2-7; 9 nucleotides line up with TRBD1. The J segment lost 3 bases and the V segment lost 3 bases, leaving 4 bases of the junction unmatched. This CDR3 spans 14 amino acids. CDR1 and CDR2 (germline): SGHKS, YYEKEE (reference sequence). The CDR3 region is CASSSMTGGYEQYF. In DNA form, the CDR3 reads TGTGCCAGCAGCTCTATGACAGGGGGCTACGAGCAGTACTTC. Combining the CDR3 with reference TRBV5-5 and TRBJ2-7 gives the whole variable domain DAGVTQSPTHLIKTRGQQVTLRCSPISGHKSVSWYQQVLGQGPQFIFQYYEKEERGRGNFPDRFSARQFPNYSSELNVNALLLGDSALYLCASSSMTGGYEQYFGPGTRLTVT.

The chain is built from TRBV11-2 and TRBJ1-1; D is possibly TRBD1 (6 bases). Germline loops: CDR1 SGHAT, CDR2 FQNNGV. V gave up 2 bases and J gave up 0 bases, with 13 bases separating them. The CDR3 loop spans 16 amino acids. The CDR3 here is CASSLRGAGVNTEAFF. CDR3 bases: TGTGCCAGCAGCTTACGGGGGGCAGGCGTGAACACTGAAGCTTTCTTT.

The rearrangement joins TRBV18 to TRBJ1-5; tentatively, D is TRBD1 (6 bases). CDR3 size: 15 residues. Trimming took off 3 bases at V and 5 bases at J, with 14 bases between the two ends. The germline V gene has CDR1 KGHSH and CDR2 LQKENI. CDR3 sequence (DNA): TGTGCCAGCTCACCCCAAACTGGGGGCGATCAGCCCCAGCATTTT. This encodes CASSPQTGGDQPQHF.

J is TRBJ2-1 and V is TRBV5-4, with D perhaps matching TRBD1 (6 bases). Germline CDR1 SGHNT, CDR2 YYREEE (reference sequence). Deletions cut 4 bases from V and 8 bases from J, with 10 bases between. The CDR3 runs 12 residues. The CDR3 bases are TGTGCCAGCAGCAAACAGGGAGATGAGCAGTTCTTC. Translating gives CASSKQGDEQFF.